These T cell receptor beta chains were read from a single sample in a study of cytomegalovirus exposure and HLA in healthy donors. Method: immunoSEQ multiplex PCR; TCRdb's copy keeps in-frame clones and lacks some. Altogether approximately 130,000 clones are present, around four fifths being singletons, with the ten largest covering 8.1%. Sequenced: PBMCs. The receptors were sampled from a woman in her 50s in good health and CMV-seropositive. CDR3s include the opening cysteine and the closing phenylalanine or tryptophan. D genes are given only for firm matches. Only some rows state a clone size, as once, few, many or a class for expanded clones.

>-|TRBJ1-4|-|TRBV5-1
TGCGCCAGCAGCTTGGGTGCACAGAACGAAAAACTGTTTTTT
CASSLGAQNEKLFF
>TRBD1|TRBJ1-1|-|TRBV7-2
TGTGCCAGCAGCACTTGGACAGGGGCTGAAGCTTTCTTT
CASSTWTGAEAFF
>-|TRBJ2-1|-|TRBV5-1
TGCGCCAGCAGCAGTAGCGGTTCTAGCAATGAGCAGTTCTTC
CASSSSGSSNEQFF
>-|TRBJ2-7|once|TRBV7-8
TGTGCCAGCAGCTTGGGAGCCACGTCCGCCTACGAGCAGTACTTC
CASSLGATSAYEQYF
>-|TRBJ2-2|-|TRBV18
TGTGCCAGCTCACCACTGGTTGGGGAGTTTAACACCGGGGAGCTGTTTTTT
CASSPLVGEFNTGELFF
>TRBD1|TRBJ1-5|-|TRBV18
TGTGCCAGCTCACCGGGGACAGGCGTTAATCAGCCCCAGCATTTT
CASSPGTGVNQPQHF
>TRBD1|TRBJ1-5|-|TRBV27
TGTGCCAGCAGTGGGGGACAGGGGCTTTATCAGCCCCAGCATTTT
CASSGGQGLYQPQHF
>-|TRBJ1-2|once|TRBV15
TGTGCCACCAGCTTACGGCAGGGTACTAACTATGGCTACACCTTC
CATSLRQGTNYGYTF
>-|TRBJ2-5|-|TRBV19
TGTGCCAGTAGTATAGGATTGGAGGGAAAACGGGAGACCCAGTACTTC
CASSIGLEGKRETQYF
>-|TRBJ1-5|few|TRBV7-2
TGTGCCAGCAGCTTAAGCAGGGGCTTTCAGCCCCAGCATTTT
CASSLSRGFQPQHF
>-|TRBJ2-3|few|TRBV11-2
TGTGCCAGCAGCTTCGGGACAACAACAGATACGCAGTATTTT
CASSFGTTTDTQYF
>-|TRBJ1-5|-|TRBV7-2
TGTGCCAGCAGCTTAGGGGGACATAGCAATCAGCCCCAGCATTTT
CASSLGGHSNQPQHF
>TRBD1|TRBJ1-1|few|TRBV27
TGTGCCAGCAGTTTAATCTGGACCGGGACAGAGAATGCCTTGAACACTGAAGCTTTCTTT
CASSLIWTGTENALNTEAFF
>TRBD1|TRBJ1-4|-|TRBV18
TGTGCCAGCTCAGGAGGGACAGGCTATAATGAAAAACTGTTTTTT
CASSGGTGYNEKLFF